This entry describes one T cell receptor (beta chain). Its antigen remains unidentified. The CDR3 length is 13 residues. V lost 6 bases and J 3 bases, leaving 11 bases between the germline ends. CDR1 MDHEN and CDR2 SYDVKM come from the germline V gene. This sample is drawn from a study of shared clonotypes between healthy human individuals. Here immunoSEQ multiplex PCR was the method, and the copy in TCRdb shows in-frame clones only, minus some. The sample consists of over a million clones, 98% of them appearing once. Overall study results and limits: Large depth notwithstanding, sorted-subset sequencing proved incomplete by rarefaction.

Source material: naive CD4+ T cells sorted from blood. Subset: CD45RA+ positively selected. The sequence was collected from a man between 25 and 39 years old in good health. The J gene is TRBJ1-2, the V gene TRBV28, with D hard to call. CDR3 in DNA: TGTGCCAGCAGCCCCGGAAGTCACTATGGCTACACCTTC. Encoded protein: CASSPGSHYGYTF.